The rows below give T cell receptor beta chains drawn from one sample of a study of Graves' ophthalmopathy and Graves' hyperthyroidism. TCRdb re-analysed the multiplex PCR reads in MiXCR, keeping a single row per CDR3 protein. The sample has roughly 480,000 distinct CDR3 sequences; around 14% are singletons. Sequenced: blood. The receptors come from a woman aged 30 to 39 with Graves' ophthalmopathy. The conserved cysteine and the conserved F or W are not part of the CDR3 here. The order of the fields is V gene, J gene, CDR3 protein.

TRBV20-1	TRBJ2-7	SARVGYEQY
TRBV20-1	TRBJ2-7	SARDVQLGEQY
TRBV28	TRBJ2-7	ASSARTRSSYEQY
TRBV28	TRBJ2-7	ASSRGLAGGEQY
TRBV29-1	TRBJ2-6	SVFDAEGAGANVLT
TRBV13	TRBJ2-7	ASSSKGDWAYEQY
TRBV20-1	TRBJ1-2	SARRSYYGYT
TRBV20-1	TRBJ1-1	SVSPGRNTEAF
TRBV6-2/TRBV6-3	TRBJ1-1	ASSRDTPWGGSNTEAF
TRBV5-1	TRBJ2-7	ASSGGLAGGGEQY